The 11 T cell receptor beta chains below were found in one sample sequenced in a study of T cell responses to AZD1222 COVID-19 vaccine. Repertoires were generated with immunoSEQ multiplex PCR, while TCRdb's copy carries only in-frame clones and drops some. The sample records roughly 120,000 clones, just under 95% being singletons. This material consisted of peripheral blood, taken on day 0 of AZD1222 vaccination. These receptors all stem from an adult in good health.

The chain carries TRBV6-6 and TRBJ2-1; 8 bases are a match to TRBD2. CDR1 and CDR2 from the germline V gene are MNHNY and SVGAGI (reference sequence). V lost 5 bases and J lost 1; bases outside the gene matches: 7. The CDR3 extends over 16 amino acids. CDR3 coding DNA: TGTGCCAGCAGTCCCGGGGGGGAAGGGTCCTACAATGAGCAGTTCTTC. It encodes CASSPGGEGSYNEQFF.

The CDR3, as DNA: TGTGCCAGCAGGTCGCTAGGGGACAGGGGATCACCCCTCCACTTT. Translated, it gives CASRSLGDRGSPLHF. The chain links TRBV6-5 to TRBJ1-6, with 10 nucleotides matching TRBD1. V lost 6 bases and J lost 10; bases outside the gene matches: 9. CDR1 MNHEY and CDR2 SVGAGI come from the germline V gene. The CDR3 runs 15 residues.

The CDR3 sequence: CASSQSGTSGNTIYF. CDR3 nucleotide sequence: TGTGCCAGCAGCCAATCGGGGACCTCTGGAAACACCATATATTTT. V gene TRBV16 combines with J gene TRBJ1-3, with TRBD1 as a possible D gene (5 bases). Germline V lookup: CDR1 KGHSY, CDR2 FQNENV. Trimming removed 0 bases from V and 0 bases from J, with 6 bases in between. The CDR3 runs 15 residues.

This rearrangement joins TRBV16 to TRBJ1-6, with a weak D call TRBD1 (5 bases). Germline CDR1 KGHSY, CDR2 FQNENV. The CDR3 is 13 amino acids. V was shortened by 0 bases and J by 9 bases, with 6 bases between the two germline ends. The CDR3, as DNA: TGTGCCAGCAGCCAATCTCAGGGTTCACCCCTCCACTTT. Its translation: CASSQSQGSPLHF. The full variable domain, rest sourced from reference TRBV16 and TRBJ1-6, is GEEVAQTPKHLVRGEGQKAKLYCAPIKGHSYVFWYQQVLKNEFKFLISFQNENVFDETGMPKERFSAKCLPNSPCSLEIQATKLEDSAVYFCASSQSQGSPLHFGNGTRLTVT.

V is TRBV13 and J is TRBJ1-6, with a tentative D call TRBD1 (5 bases). Trimming pared 5 bases from V and 7 bases from J, leaving 18 bases between. The germline V gene encodes CDR1 PRHDT and CDR2 FYEKMQ (reference sequence). The CDR3 length is 16 residues. The CDR3 loop reads CASSPLGPGGNSPLHF. CDR3 in DNA: TGTGCCAGCAGCCCGCTGGGGCCCGGAGGGAATTCACCCCTCCACTTT. The full variable domain, with the rest looked up from reference TRBV13 and TRBJ1-6, is AAGVIQSPRHLIKEKRETATLKCYPIPRHDTVYWYQQGPGQDPQFLISFYEKMQSDKGSIPDRFSAQQFSDYHSELNMSSLELGDSALYFCASSPLGPGGNSPLHFGNGTRLTVT.

The V and J genes are TRBV7-9 and TRBJ1-4; TRBD1 matches at 7 bases. J lost 3 bases, V lost 5 bases, and 6 bases had no gene match. This CDR3 is 15 amino acids long. CDR1 SEHNR and CDR2 FQNEAQ come from the germline V gene (reference sequence). The CDR3: CASSIYRGPNEKLFF. CDR3 coding DNA: TGTGCCAGCAGCATCTACAGGGGACCTAATGAAAAACTGTTTTTT. The variable domain in full, with the rest retrieved from reference TRBV7-9 and TRBJ1-4, is DTGVSQNPRHKITKRGQNVTFRCDPISEHNRLYWYRQTLGQGPEFLTYFQNEAQLEKSRLLSDRFSAERPKGSFSTLEIQRTEQGDSAMYLCASSIYRGPNEKLFFGSGTQLSVL.

This sequence joins TRBV7-8 and TRBJ2-3; D not resolved. The CDR3 is made up of 16 amino acids. Germline-derived CDR1 and CDR2 are SGHVS and FQNEAQ. Trimming cost V 3 bases and J 0 bases, with 13 bases left between them. In DNA form, the CDR3 reads TGTGCCAGCAGCTTGGTCGCGGCATTAAGCACAGATACGCAGTATTTT. It codes for CASSLVAALSTDTQYF.

The table lists this clone with a few counts. The V call is TRBV6-5, the J call TRBJ1-2; TRBD1 might be the D (5 bases). V was shortened by 2 bases and J by 7 bases, with 8 bases between the two germline ends. Germline CDR1 and CDR2: MNHEY and SVGAGI. The CDR3 has 12 residues. The CDR3 coding sequence is TGTGCCAGCAGTTACCGAGGGGTTGGCTACACCTTC. Translation gives CASSYRGVGYTF.

This chain uses TRBV28 with TRBJ1-5; maybe TRBD1 (5 bases). CDR3 length: 16 amino acids. V was shortened by 2 bases and J by 0 bases, with 11 bases between the two germline ends. The germline V gene encodes CDR1 MDHEN and CDR2 SYDVKM. CDR3 protein: CASSLLREHSNQPQHF. The CDR3 DNA sequence: TGTGCCAGCAGTTTACTCAGGGAACATAGCAATCAGCCCCAGCATTTT.

V is TRBV30 and J is TRBJ1-2; D is undetermined. Trimming pared 0 bases from V and 14 bases from J, leaving 16 bases between. The CDR3 loop spans 12 amino acids. Germline V CDR1 and CDR2: GTSNPN, SVGIG (reference sequence). This CDR3 is CAWSVRASFFTF. DNA for the CDR3: TGTGCCTGGAGTGTAAGGGCCAGCTTCTTTACCTTC.

This chain connects TRBV5-1 to TRBJ2-1; 11 nucleotides match TRBD1. Germline V gene data show CDR1 as SGHRS and CDR2 as YFSETQ. With 3 bases clipped from V and 5 bases from J, the junction kept 1 base outside the gene matches. CDR3 size: 14 residues. DNA of the CDR3: TGCGCCAGCAGCTGGGGACAGGGGGACAATGAGCAGTTCTTC. Amino acid sequence: CASSWGQGDNEQFF.